The rows below give T cell receptor beta chains drawn from one sample of a study of beta chain features in type 1 diabetes. Sequencing used immunoSEQ multiplex PCR; TCRdb keeps in-frame clones, though not all of them. The repertoire holds around 710,000 clones, with 9.5% to 15% as singletons. Sample: naive CD4+ T cells from blood. The receptor source for this set is a man aged 30-40 years with type 1 diabetes. Both conserved end residues are part of each CDR3. The D gene is left open where the match is weak. Clone size, where shown, is once, few, many, or a class for clones that have expanded.

cdr3_length clone_size j_call d_call v_call cdr3_aa cdr3_nt
15 few TRBJ2-2 NA TRBV9 CASSVGGSHTGELFF TGTGCCAGCAGCGTAGGGGGGTCCCACACCGGGGAGCTGTTTTTT
14 NA TRBJ2-7 NA TRBV18 CASSPRTEIYEQYF TGTGCCAGCTCACCTCGGACAGAGATCTACGAGCAGTACTTC
15 few TRBJ1-5 TRBD1 TRBV19 CASTSGQGGNQPQHF TGTGCCAGTACCTCAGGACAGGGTGGCAATCAGCCCCAGCATTTT
15 NA TRBJ1-2 TRBD1 TRBV7-9 CASSPTWTGGYGYTF TGTGCCAGCAGCCCAACCTGGACAGGGGGCTATGGCTACACCTTC
14 few TRBJ2-5 NA TRBV9 CASSPTNGKETQYF TGTGCCAGCAGCCCCACTAACGGGAAAGAGACCCAGTACTTC
14 NA TRBJ2-1 NA TRBV6-4 CASSDSISGSRQFF TGTGCCAGCAGTGACTCGATCTCGGGGTCACGGCAGTTCTTC
16 NA TRBJ2-1 NA TRBV25-1 CASSSRAGSSYNEQFF TGTGCCAGCAGTTCACGGGCCGGGAGCTCCTACAATGAGCAGTTCTTC
17 few TRBJ1-2 NA TRBV9 CASIPGVEPTANYGYTF TGTGCCAGCATCCCGGGAGTCGAACCCACCGCTAACTATGGCTACACCTTC
17 few TRBJ1-4 NA TRBV18 CASSPLTGFATNEKLFF TGTGCCAGCTCACCACTGACAGGATTTGCAACTAATGAAAAACTGTTTTTT
14 NA TRBJ1-1 NA TRBV25-1 CASSEPPENTEAFF TGTGCCAGCAGTGAACCCCCCGAGAACACTGAAGCTTTCTTT
13 NA TRBJ1-4 NA TRBV7-2 CASSVGTNEKLFF TGTGCCAGCAGTGTAGGGACTAATGAAAAACTGTTTTTT
19 few TRBJ2-1 TRBD1 TRBV14 CASSQGQRELEVSYNEQFF TGTGCCAGCAGCCAGGGACAGCGCGAACTCGAAGTCTCCTACAATGAGCAGTTCTTC
19 NA TRBJ2-1 TRBD2 TRBV4-3 CASSLTGLAGGPAYNEQFF TGCGCCAGCAGCCTAACCGGACTAGCGGGGGGGCCCGCCTACAATGAGCAGTTCTTC
15 NA TRBJ2-5 TRBD1 TRBV5-4 CASSLDRGSQETQYF TGTGCCAGCAGCTTGGACAGGGGAAGCCAAGAGACCCAGTACTTC
17 NA TRBJ1-5 NA TRBV19 CASSIRTRDYSNQPQHF TGTGCCAGTAGTATTCGGACGCGCGATTATAGCAATCAGCCCCAGCATTTT
14 few TRBJ2-7 TRBD1 TRBV6-6 CASSHGQGAYEQYF TGTGCCAGCAGTCACGGACAGGGAGCCTACGAGCAGTACTTC
13 few TRBJ2-3 NA TRBV10-3 CAISEPPGDTQYF TGTGCCATCAGTGAGCCCCCCGGAGATACGCAGTATTTT
14 NA TRBJ1-6 NA TRBV28 CASSPGYGNSPLHF TGTGCCAGCAGTCCAGGATACGGTAATTCACCCCTCCACTTT
14 once TRBJ1-1 TRBD1 TRBV7-9 CASSLRQGDTEAFF TGTGCCAGCAGCCTCAGACAGGGAGACACTGAAGCTTTCTTT
15 few TRBJ1-2 NA TRBV27 CASSSTPDGIYGYTF TGTGCCAGCAGTTCAACCCCTGACGGAATCTATGGCTACACCTTC
14 NA TRBJ2-6 NA TRBV28 CASQMYSGANVLTF TGTGCCAGCCAGATGTACTCTGGGGCCAACGTCCTGACTTTC
11 many TRBJ1-3 NA TRBV23-1 CASRPTHTIYF TGCGCCAGCAGACCAACCCACACCATATATTTT
12 few TRBJ1-2 NA TRBV25-1 CASSASFYGYTF TGTGCCAGCAGTGCCTCCTTCTATGGCTACACCTTC
12 NA TRBJ1-2 NA TRBV2 CASSDRHYGYTF TGTGCCAGCAGTGACAGACACTATGGCTACACCTTC
15 NA TRBJ1-2 TRBD1 TRBV28 CASSLELAGGYGYTF TGTGCCAGCAGTTTAGAGCTGGCAGGGGGCTATGGCTACACCTTC
16 NA TRBJ2-2 NA TRBV11-2 CASTHLRRGDTGELFF TGTGCCAGCACCCATTTAAGGAGGGGCGATACCGGGGAGCTGTTTTTT
15 NA TRBJ1-6 NA TRBV6-1 CASSELALGESPLHF TGTGCCAGCAGTGAATTGGCACTAGGGGAATCACCCCTCCACTTT
11 NA TRBJ2-3 NA TRBV10-3 CASARGDTQYF TGTGCCTCCGCTAGAGGAGATACGCAGTATTTT
16 few TRBJ2-2 NA TRBV4-3 CASSQDTSANTGELFF TGCGCCAGCAGCCAAGATACGTCAGCGAACACCGGGGAGCTGTTTTTT
14 NA TRBJ2-2 TRBD2 TRBV7-3 CASSPRTSGGELFF TGTGCCAGCAGCCCGCGGACTAGCGGCGGGGAGCTGTTTTTT
18 NA TRBJ2-7 TRBD2 TRBV11-2 CASSPTGLAGGFPYEQYF TGTGCCAGCAGCCCGACGGGACTAGCGGGGGGATTCCCCTACGAGCAGTACTTC
11 NA TRBJ2-7 TRBD1 TRBV28 CAIQGVYEQYF TGTGCCATACAGGGGGTCTACGAGCAGTACTTC
14 few TRBJ1-2 TRBD1 TRBV7-9 CASSQQGAHYGYTF TGTGCCAGCAGCCAACAGGGGGCGCACTATGGCTACACCTTC
16 NA TRBJ2-1 NA TRBV11-2 CASSLVTQGSYNEQFF TGTGCCAGCAGCTTAGTTACGCAGGGTTCCTACAATGAGCAGTTCTTC
14 few TRBJ1-2 NA TRBV4-3 CASSRTGKGYGYTF TGCGCCAGCAGCCGCACAGGGAAGGGCTATGGCTACACCTTC
19 few TRBJ1-5 TRBD1 TRBV6-7 CASSNPDREAVGSNQPQHF TGTGCCAGCAGCAACCCCGACAGGGAGGCGGTAGGAAGCAATCAGCCCCAGCATTTT
16 few TRBJ1-6 TRBD1 TRBV7-2 CASSWVVSGGYSPLHF TGTGCCAGCAGCTGGGTTGTGTCAGGGGGGTATTCACCCCTCCACTTT
11 few TRBJ1-1 TRBD1 TRBV20-1 CSARQGGLAFF TGCAGTGCTAGACAGGGGGGCCTAGCTTTCTTT
15 NA TRBJ2-5 TRBD1 TRBV18 CASSPSTGGRETQYF TGTGCCAGCTCACCTTCTACAGGGGGCCGGGAGACCCAGTACTTC
14 NA TRBJ1-2 NA TRBV12-5 CASGLAPEGLGYTF TGTGCTAGTGGTTTGGCACCCGAAGGACTTGGCTACACCTTC
15 NA TRBJ1-1 NA TRBV2 CASSDLGRTAVRAFF TGTGCCAGCAGTGATTTGGGTCGGACGGCCGTGAGGGCTTTCTTT
13 few TRBJ1-1 NA TRBV29-1 CSVEKSSGIQAFF TGCAGCGTTGAGAAGAGCAGCGGGATTCAAGCTTTCTTT
13 few TRBJ2-7 NA TRBV7-2 CASSFTSSYEQYF TGTGCCAGCAGCTTCACGAGCTCCTACGAGCAGTACTTC
11 few TRBJ1-2 NA TRBV29-1 CSVDGWNGYTF TGCAGCGTTGACGGGTGGAATGGCTACACCTTC
13 few TRBJ2-7 TRBD2 TRBV11-2 CASLAGGSYEQYF TGTGCCAGCTTAGCGGGGGGCTCCTACGAGCAGTACTTC
14 few TRBJ2-4 TRBD1 TRBV19 CASSLQGAGNIQYF TGTGCCAGTAGCCTACAGGGGGCTGGAAACATTCAGTACTTC
14 NA TRBJ2-7 TRBD1 TRBV2 CASSDGTGSYEQYF TGTGCCAGCAGTGACGGGACAGGGTCTTACGAGCAGTACTTC
15 NA TRBJ2-3 TRBD2 TRBV7-7 CASSLAFGGSDTQYF TGTGCCAGCAGCTTAGCGTTCGGGGGGTCGGATACGCAGTATTTT